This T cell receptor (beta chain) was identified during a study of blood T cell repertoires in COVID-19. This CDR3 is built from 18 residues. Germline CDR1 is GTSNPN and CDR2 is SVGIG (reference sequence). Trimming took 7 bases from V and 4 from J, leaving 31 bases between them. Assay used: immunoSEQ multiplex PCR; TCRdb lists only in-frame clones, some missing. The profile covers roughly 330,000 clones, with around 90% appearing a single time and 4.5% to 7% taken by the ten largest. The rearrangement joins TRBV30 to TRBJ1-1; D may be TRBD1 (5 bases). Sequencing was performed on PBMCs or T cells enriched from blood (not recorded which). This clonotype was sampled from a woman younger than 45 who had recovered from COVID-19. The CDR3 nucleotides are TGTGCCTCCCTAAGAGTTTCCCGGGCCGAAAAAGGGGCCACTGAAGCTTTCTTT. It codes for CASLRVSRAEKGATEAFF.